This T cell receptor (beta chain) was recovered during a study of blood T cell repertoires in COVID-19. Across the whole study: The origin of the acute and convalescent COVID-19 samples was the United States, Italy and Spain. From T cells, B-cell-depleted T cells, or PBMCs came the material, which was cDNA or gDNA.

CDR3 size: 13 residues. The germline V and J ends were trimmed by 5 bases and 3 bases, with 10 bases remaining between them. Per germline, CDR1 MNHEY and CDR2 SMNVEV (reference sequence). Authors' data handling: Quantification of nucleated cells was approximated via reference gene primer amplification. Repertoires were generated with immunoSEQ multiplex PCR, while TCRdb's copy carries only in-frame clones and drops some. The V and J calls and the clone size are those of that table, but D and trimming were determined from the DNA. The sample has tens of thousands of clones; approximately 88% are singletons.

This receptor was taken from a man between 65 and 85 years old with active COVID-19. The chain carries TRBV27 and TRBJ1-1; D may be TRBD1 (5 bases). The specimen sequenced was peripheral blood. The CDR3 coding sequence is TGTGCCAGCAGTCTGGACAAGGACACTGAAGCTTTCTTT. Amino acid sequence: CASSLDKDTEAFF.